These 4 T cell receptor beta chains came from one sample sequenced in a study of CD8 T cells in Susac syndrome. With random hexamers, roughly 0.5 to 1 ug RNA was reverse transcribed. TCRdb used MiXCR to reprocess the immunoSEQ multiplex PCR reads, holding one entry per CDR3 protein. The table lists around 220,000 distinct CDR3 sequences, approximately 90% of them singletons. The sample taken for sequencing was CD8+ T cells from PBMCs. The receptor source for this set is a human donor with multiple sclerosis.

This chain connects TRBV4-1 to TRBJ1-1; TRBD1 is a possible D gene (5 bases). The CDR3 sequence is 17 residues long. V was pared by 1 base and J by 0 bases, with 15 bases between. The V gene's germline CDR1 is MGHRA and CDR2 YSYEKL. In DNA form, the CDR3 reads TGCGCCAGCAGCCAAGTGTTTTCAGGGAGGATGAACACTGAAGCTTTCTTT. Its translation is CASSQVFSGRMNTEAFF.

The V and J genes are TRBV3-1 and TRBJ2-2; no clear D gene. Trimming stripped 4 bases from V and 8 bases from J, with 11 bases between. This CDR3 contains 13 residues. The germline gives CDR1 LGHDT, CDR2 YNNKEL (reference sequence). The CDR3 region is CASSPVSAGELFF. The CDR3 nucleotides read TGTGCCAGCAGCCCTGTAAGCGCAGGGGAGCTGTTTTTT.

The chain uses TRBV20-1 and TRBJ2-7; D remains ambiguous. The CDR3 runs 13 residues. Germline assignment: CDR1 DFQATT and CDR2 SNEGSKA (reference sequence). Trimming removed 0 bases from V and 3 bases from J, with 9 bases in between. The CDR3 loop reads CSARDPGSYEQYF. The CDR3 nucleotides are TGCAGTGCTAGAGATCCAGGCAGCTACGAGCAGTACTTC.

This clonotype has only one observation. A junction end diverges from the germline sequence, so it may reflect a read error. V usage is TRBV9 and J usage is TRBJ2-1; TRBD2 aligns across 8 bases. Germline V gene sequence: CDR1 SGDLS, CDR2 YYNGEE. There are 15 residues in the CDR3. The CDR3: CASNVAGISYNEQFF. Written as DNA, the CDR3 is TGTGCCAGCAACGTAGCGGGAATCTCCTACAATGAGCAGTTCTTC.